Listed here are 20 T cell receptor beta chains from one sample, sequenced in a study of T cell responses to AZD1222 COVID-19 vaccine. The table came from immunoSEQ multiplex PCR; TCRdb's copy has only in-frame clones and leaves some out. The table has about 170,000 clones, around 90% seen once; the top ten hold roughly 0.98%. This material consisted of peripheral blood, taken 28 days after the second AZD1222 dose. These receptors originate from an adult who received the AZD1222 COVID-19 vaccine.

The chain employs TRBV2 and TRBJ1-2; D ambiguous. The CDR3 is 14 residues long. V was cut by 3 bases and J by 3 bases, with 11 bases left in between. The V gene's germline CDR1 is SNHLY and CDR2 FYNNEI. CDR3 sequence reads: CASSDAAWHYGYTF. CDR3 bases: TGTGCCAGCAGTGACGCAGCTTGGCACTATGGCTACACCTTC.

The chain uses TRBV6-4 and TRBJ1-6; D call uncertain. V was shortened by 2 bases and J by 5 bases, with 7 bases between the two germline ends. The CDR3 is 14 amino acids. CDR1 is MRHNA, CDR2 SNTAGT, per germline. The CDR3 loop reads CASSDEAHNSPLHF. DNA for the CDR3: TGTGCCAGCAGTGACGAGGCTCATAATTCACCCCTCCACTTT.

The CDR3 DNA is TGTGCCAGCAGCTTTGGGGGCCAAGAGACCCAGTACTTC. Protein product: CASSFGGQETQYF. V usage is TRBV5-6 and J usage is TRBJ2-5; either TRBD1 or TRBD2 may supply D (5 bases each). The V and J ends lost 2 bases and 1 base respectively, with 6 bases between them. Germline V gives CDR1 SGHDT, CDR2 YYEEEE. This CDR3 region has 13 residues.

The rearrangement joins TRBV6-2 or TRBV6-3 to TRBJ2-5; 7 bases are a match to TRBD2. Losses at the gene ends were 3 bases for V and 5 bases for J; bases not matched to a gene: 6. Looked up from germline, CDR1 is MNHEY and CDR2 is SVGEGT. The CDR3 loop spans 14 amino acids. CDR3 protein: CASSYGAGVETQYF. The CDR3 DNA sequence: TGTGCCAGCAGTTATGGTGCGGGGGTGGAGACCCAGTACTTC.

The chain recombines TRBV27 with TRBJ1-2, with TRBD1 identical over 8 bases. V gave up 5 bases and J gave up 3 bases; unmatched junction bases: 2. Germline CDR1 is MNHEY and CDR2 is SMNVEV (reference sequence). The CDR3 spans 13 residues. The CDR3 reads CASSDRGHYGYTF. For the CDR3, the DNA is TGTGCCAGCAGTGACAGGGGTCACTATGGCTACACCTTC.

The gene calls are TRBV11-2 and TRBJ2-1, with 7 bases fitting TRBD1. The germline gives CDR1 SGHAT, CDR2 FQNNGV. After removal of 0 bases from V and 0 bases from J, the junction contained 5 bases not matched to a gene. This CDR3 has 17 residues. The CDR3 protein is CASSLDLAGGSYNEQFF. The CDR3 nucleotides are TGTGCCAGCAGCTTAGATCTAGCAGGGGGCTCCTACAATGAGCAGTTCTTC.

This chain uses TRBV4-1 with TRBJ2-1; the D call may be TRBD1 or TRBD2 (5 bases each). The CDR3 extends over 17 amino acids. Between the trimmed V and J ends, which lost 4 bases and 0 bases, there was a span of 16 bases. CDR1 MGHRA and CDR2 YSYEKL come from the germline V gene. The CDR3 DNA follows: TGCGCCAGCAGCCGATTGTCCGGGACCGCCTCCTACAATGAGCAGTTCTTC. Translating it yields CASSRLSGTASYNEQFF.

The rearrangement uses TRBV15 and TRBJ2-1, with 8 bases identical to TRBD2. The CDR3 consists of 15 residues. J was trimmed by 7 bases and V by 0 bases; bases with no gene match: 5. Germline values: CDR1 LNHNV, CDR2 YYDKDF (reference sequence). The CDR3 sequence: CATSREGTGGNEQFF. As DNA, the CDR3 is TGTGCCACCAGCAGAGAAGGGACGGGGGGGAATGAGCAGTTCTTC.

The genes are TRBV18 and TRBJ2-7; no reliable D call. There are 14 residues in the CDR3. CDR1 KGHSH and CDR2 LQKENI come from the germline V gene. Trimming took 3 bases from V and 4 from J, leaving 13 bases between them. The CDR3 coding sequence is TGTGCCAGCTCACCCCCAACCTCGCAATACGAGCAGTACTTC. This gives the protein CASSPPTSQYEQYF.

This sequence joins TRBV30 and TRBJ2-7; 9 bases fit TRBD1. Germline CDR1 and CDR2: GTSNPN and SVGIG (reference sequence). J lost 2 bases, V lost 4 bases, and 9 bases had no gene match. The CDR3 is made up of 15 amino acids. CDR3 sequence: CAWTPGQGRTYEQYF. The CDR3 coding sequence is TGTGCCTGGACCCCAGGACAGGGGCGAACCTACGAGCAGTACTTC. Combining the CDR3 with reference TRBV30 and TRBJ2-7 gives the whole variable domain SQTIHQWPATLVQPVGSPLSLECTVEGTSNPNLYWYRQAAGRGLQLLFYSVGIGQISSEVPQNLSASRPQDRQFILSSKKLLLSDSGFYLCAWTPGQGRTYEQYFGPGTRLTVT.

The chain carries TRBV13 and TRBJ2-3; maybe TRBD2 (5 bases). CDR1 is PRHDT, CDR2 FYEKMQ, per germline (reference sequence). The CDR3 totals 14 residues. Between the trimmed V and J ends, which lost 4 bases and 6 bases, there was a span of 14 bases. The CDR3 spells CASSSDLIGDTQYF. In DNA, the CDR3 is TGTGCCAGCAGCTCGGACTTGATAGGCGATACGCAGTATTTT.

The count of this clone is one. The chain has TRBV30 and TRBJ2-7, with D uncertain. CDR1 and CDR2 from the germline V gene are GTSNPN and SVGIG (reference sequence). V shed 0 bases and J shed 7 bases, with 19 bases lying between them. There are 15 residues in the CDR3. CDR3 sequence: CAWSVLVGSALEQYF. CDR3 DNA sequence: TGTGCCTGGAGTGTACTCGTAGGGTCCGCCTTAGAGCAGTACTTC.

This clone was observed a handful of times. The genes are TRBV10-3 and TRBJ1-3; perhaps TRBD1 as D (5 bases). Trimming cost V 3 bases and J 8 bases, with 14 bases left between them. Per the germline V gene, CDR1 is ENHRY and CDR2 is SYGVKD. The CDR3 is 14 residues long. CDR3 amino acids: CAISDPGTGDTIYF. The CDR3 DNA is TGTGCCATCAGTGACCCCGGGACCGGAGACACCATATATTTT.

The chain recombines TRBV5-1 with TRBJ2-7; D is unclear. Germline V gene lookup returns CDR1 SGHRS and CDR2 YFSETQ. The CDR3 has 14 residues. Deletions cut 0 bases from V and 4 bases from J, with 11 bases between. The CDR3 here is CASSLDSSGYEQYF. CDR3 nucleotides: TGCGCCAGCAGCTTGGACAGCTCGGGTTACGAGCAGTACTTC.

The chain has TRBV19 and TRBJ2-7; D gene ambiguous. Trimming took 3 bases from V and 3 from J, leaving 9 bases between them. The CDR3 sequence is 13 residues long. CDR1 is LNHDA and CDR2 is SQIVND in the germline V gene (reference sequence). CDR3 DNA sequence: TGTGCCAGTAGTATGGGCAGATACTACGAGCAGTACTTC. The encoded protein is CASSMGRYYEQYF.

This chain connects TRBV29-1 to TRBJ1-1; TRBD1 matches 10 bases. Germline CDR1 is SQVTM and CDR2 is ANQGSEA. The J segment lost 4 bases and the V segment lost 2 bases, leaving 4 bases of the junction unmatched. This CDR3 contains 14 residues. CDR3 loop: CSVERDRGATEAFF. The CDR3 DNA reads TGCAGCGTTGAAAGGGACAGGGGTGCCACTGAAGCTTTCTTT. The whole variable domain, filled in from reference TRBV29-1 and TRBJ1-1, reads SAVISQKPSRDICQRGTSLTIQCQVDSQVTMMFWYRQQPGQSLTLIATANQGSEATYESGFVIDKFPISRPNLTFSTLTVSNMSPEDSSIYLCSVERDRGATEAFFGQGTRLTVV.

J is TRBJ1-2 and V is TRBV7-2, with D perhaps matching TRBD1 (6 bases). The ends were cut back, 3 bases at V and 4 bases at J, with 6 bases in the middle. The CDR3 consists of 12 residues. Germline V gene lookup returns CDR1 SGHTA and CDR2 FQGNSA. CDR3 sequence reads: CASSLDSYGYTF. CDR3 bases: TGTGCCAGCAGCTTGGACAGCTATGGCTACACCTTC.

CDR3 bases: TGCGCCAGCAGCCAAGATGCGGGGGAGGGAGCTGGGGCCAACGTCCTGACTTTC. Protein sequence: CASSQDAGEGAGANVLTF. The chain is built from TRBV4-1 and TRBJ2-6; 7 positions agree with TRBD2. After removal of 0 bases from V and 2 bases from J, the junction contained 7 bases not matched to a gene. Germline assignment: CDR1 MGHRA and CDR2 YSYEKL. This CDR3 is built from 18 residues.

Only one count was recorded for this clone. The chain has TRBV9 and TRBJ2-1, with a possible D match to TRBD1 (5 bases). The germline V gene has CDR1 SGDLS and CDR2 YYNGEE. Between the trimmed V and J ends, which lost 0 bases and 10 bases, there was a span of 5 bases. This CDR3 contains 11 residues. CDR3 sequence: CASSVGQEQFF. DNA of the CDR3: TGTGCCAGCAGCGTAGGACAGGAGCAGTTCTTC.

The chain is built from TRBV4-1 and TRBJ2-1; 12 bases align to TRBD2. Trimming removed 3 bases from V and 5 bases from J; junction bases left unmatched: 8. The germline gives CDR1 MGHRA, CDR2 YSYEKL. This CDR3 region has 17 residues. In nucleotides, the CDR3 is TGCGCCAGCAGCCAGGGTCCTAGCGGGGGGGCCAACAATGAGCAGTTCTTC. Its protein product is CASSQGPSGGANNEQFF.